Presented here are 31 T cell receptor beta chains from one specimen sequenced in a study of blood T cell repertoires in COVID-19. This table comes from immunoSEQ multiplex PCR, and its TCRdb copy is limited to in-frame clones, with some not included. The sample shows around 500,000 clones, 70% to 90% of them seen only once. The material sequenced was peripheral blood. Receptors originate from a human donor in a cohort sampled during active COVID-19.

V and J are TRBV30 and TRBJ1-4; no firm D call. Looked up from germline, CDR1 is GTSNPN and CDR2 is SVGIG (reference sequence). With 1 base removed from V and 4 bases from J, the gap between germline ends came to 10 bases. This CDR3 has 14 amino acids. The CDR3 loop reads CAWSARRDNEKLFF. CDR3 DNA sequence: TGTGCCTGGAGTGCAAGACGGGATAATGAAAAACTGTTTTTT.

V and J are TRBV4-2 and TRBJ2-5; TRBD2 matches at 7 bases. Trimming removed 4 bases from V and 4 bases from J; junction bases left unmatched: 12. The CDR3 spans 16 residues. In germline, CDR1 is LGHNA, CDR2 YNFKEQ. CDR3 protein: CASSPLGQGGGETQYF. CDR3 sequence (DNA): TGTGCCAGCAGCCCTTTGGGCCAGGGCGGGGGAGAGACCCAGTACTTC.

The chain combines TRBV5-6 with TRBJ2-3; D may be TRBD1 (5 bases). The CDR3 covers 15 residues. Germline-derived CDR1 and CDR2 are SGHDT and YYEEEE. Trimming removed 0 bases at V and 6 bases at J, with 14 bases between. CDR3 DNA: TGTGCCAGCAGCTTGGAGTCAGGGTCGTCGGATACGCAGTATTTT. Translation gives CASSLESGSSDTQYF.

CDR3 region: CASSIEGTAISPLHF. The CDR3 DNA sequence: TGTGCCAGCAGCATAGAAGGGACAGCAATATCCCCCCTCCACTTT. The chain combines TRBV5-4 with TRBJ1-6; 7 nucleotides match TRBD1. V lost 4 bases, J lost 13 bases, and 14 bases stayed unmatched. This CDR3 has 15 residues. The germline CDR1 and CDR2 sequences are SGHNT and YYREEE (reference sequence).

The J gene is TRBJ1-2, the V gene TRBV5-1; the D gene is possibly TRBD1 (5 bases). The CDR3 runs 14 residues. V shed 4 bases and J shed 4 bases, with 14 bases lying between them. The germline CDR1 and CDR2 sequences are SGHRS and YFSETQ. The CDR3 here is CASSLLLGGYGYTF. CDR3 in DNA: TGCGCCAGCAGCCTCCTTTTGGGGGGCTATGGCTACACCTTC.

The rearrangement joins TRBV18 to TRBJ2-3, with TRBD1 matching over 8 bases. Germline CDR1 KGHSH, CDR2 LQKENI. Trimming at V came to 1 base and at J to 2 bases, leaving 8 bases not matched to a gene. The CDR3 covers 17 residues. The CDR3 region is CASSPQRGTGPTDTQYF. CDR3 coding DNA: TGTGCCAGCTCACCACAGAGAGGGACAGGCCCCACAGATACGCAGTATTTT.

CDR3 in DNA: TGCGCCAGCAGCCGCGGACTAGGGAGGGGCCCAGATACGCAGTATTTT. As protein: CASSRGLGRGPDTQYF. The V and J genes are TRBV4-3 and TRBJ2-3; 7 bases line up with TRBD2. The CDR3 covers 16 residues. The trim removed 4 bases at V and 4 bases at J, leaving 11 bases unmatched. CDR1 is LGHNA and CDR2 is YSLEER in the germline V gene.

The chain joins TRBV7-2 to TRBJ2-1, with TRBD2 matching over 9 bases. The CDR3 sequence is 17 residues long. Germline CDR1 reads SGHTA; CDR2 reads FQGNSA. V was pared by 6 bases and J by 2 bases, with 11 bases of the junction left unmatched. The CDR3 region is CASSSQAGGSTYNEQFF. CDR3 nucleotides: TGTGCCAGCAGTTCACAAGCGGGAGGATCCACCTACAATGAGCAGTTCTTC.

The gene calls are TRBV5-1 and TRBJ2-1, with 11 positions matching TRBD2. The CDR3 is made up of 18 amino acids. V lost 3 bases, J lost 0 bases, and 8 bases stayed unmatched. The V gene's germline CDR1 is SGHRS and CDR2 YFSETQ. As DNA, the CDR3 is TGCGCCAGCAGCTCTGGACTAGCGGGTACTAGCTCCTACAATGAGCAGTTCTTC. Encoded protein: CASSSGLAGTSSYNEQFF.

For the CDR3, the DNA is TGCGCCAGCAGCTTGTCCCAACAGACGACTGAAGCTTTCTTT. This encodes CASSLSQQTTEAFF. The chain recombines TRBV5-1 with TRBJ1-1; the D is unclear. The V end was cut by 1 base, the J end by 5 bases, with 12 bases between. Germline assignment: CDR1 SGHRS and CDR2 YFSETQ. This CDR3 has 14 residues.

The V call is TRBV14, the J call TRBJ2-1, with 10 bases fitting TRBD2. The CDR3 contains 18 residues. V was clipped by 0 bases and J by 7 bases; unmatched bases: 12. Germline V gene data show CDR1 as SGHDN and CDR2 as FVKESK. In DNA form, the CDR3 reads TGTGCCAGCAGCCAAGATCCACTAGCGGGAATGTTTGGTAATGAGCAGTTCTTC. This codes for CASSQDPLAGMFGNEQFF.

The V gene is TRBV2, the J gene TRBJ1-1, with no clear D. The CDR3 loop spans 12 amino acids. Germline CDR1 is SNHLY and CDR2 is FYNNEI. The germline V and J ends were trimmed by 5 bases and 4 bases, with 8 bases remaining between them. CDR3 sequence reads: CASSNAGTEAFF. CDR3 DNA sequence: TGTGCCAGCAGTAACGCGGGCACTGAAGCTTTCTTT.

The genes are TRBV28 and TRBJ1-2, with D possibly TRBD1 on 6 matching bases. The CDR3 sequence is 16 residues long. Germline V gene data show CDR1 as MDHEN and CDR2 as SYDVKM. Trimming removed 4 bases from V and 1 base from J, with 16 bases in between. In nucleotides, the CDR3 is TGTGCCAGCAGTTCACTCACTAGGGACAATAACTATGGCTACACCTTC. Protein: CASSSLTRDNNYGYTF.

This clone was observed a few times. This chain links TRBV12-5 with TRBJ1-1; maybe TRBD1 (6 bases). Germline CDR1 LGHNT, CDR2 FRNRAP. V lost 0 bases and J 4 bases, leaving 24 bases between the germline ends. The CDR3 loop spans 19 amino acids. The CDR3 DNA is TGTGCTAGTGGTTTGGTAAAAAAAGGGGGAGTCGGCGGGTCCACTGAAGCTTTCTTT. Translation: CASGLVKKGGVGGSTEAFF. The entire variable domain, with the rest obtained from reference TRBV12-5 and TRBJ1-1, is as follows: DARVTQTPRHKVTEMGQEVTMRCQPILGHNTVFWYRQTMMQGLELLAYFRNRAPLDDSGMPKDRFSAEMPDATLATLKIQPSEPRDSAVYFCASGLVKKGGVGGSTEAFFGQGTRLTVV.

The chain couples TRBV7-9 to TRBJ1-1, with no clear D. Trimming removed 1 base at V and 7 bases at J, with 13 bases between. The CDR3 length is 14 residues. From germline, CDR1 is SEHNR and CDR2 FQNEAQ (reference sequence). CDR3: CASSLGAVGVEAFF. In DNA form, the CDR3 reads TGTGCCAGCAGCTTAGGGGCTGTCGGGGTTGAAGCTTTCTTT.

This clone has just one count. V is TRBV12-3 or TRBV12-4 and J is TRBJ1-1; 7 bases are a match to TRBD1. CDR3 length: 13 residues. V dropped 6 bases and J dropped 6; count of bases not matched to a gene: 7. CDR3 residues: CASRRQGYPEAFF. The CDR3 nucleotides read TGTGCCAGCAGGCGACAGGGTTACCCTGAAGCTTTCTTT.

V gene TRBV12-5 combines with J gene TRBJ2-1; TRBD2 matches 7 bases. There are 14 residues in the CDR3. The V segment lost 1 base and the J segment 6 bases; nucleotides outside the gene matches: 3. Germline CDR1 reads LGHNT; CDR2 reads FRNRAP. The CDR3 protein is CASGLAASGNEQFF. For the CDR3, the DNA is TGTGCTAGTGGTTTGGCGGCTAGCGGCAATGAGCAGTTCTTC. The whole variable domain, filled in from reference TRBV12-5 and TRBJ2-1, reads DARVTQTPRHKVTEMGQEVTMRCQPILGHNTVFWYRQTMMQGLELLAYFRNRAPLDDSGMPKDRFSAEMPDATLATLKIQPSEPRDSAVYFCASGLAASGNEQFFGPGTRLTVL.

This chain uses TRBV19 with TRBJ1-6; perhaps TRBD1 as D (5 bases). This CDR3 is 15 amino acids long. CDR1 and CDR2 from the germline V gene are LNHDA and SQIVND (reference sequence). Trimming removed 3 bases at V and 7 bases at J, with 13 bases between. This chain's CDR3 is CASSIQAGPNSPLHF. The CDR3 nucleotides read TGTGCCAGTAGTATCCAGGCAGGGCCGAATTCACCCCTCCACTTT.

This clone was seen a few times. The chain is built from TRBV19 and TRBJ2-1; maybe TRBD1 (7 bases). Trimming took 5 bases from V and 3 from J, leaving 11 bases between them. This CDR3 has 14 residues. CDR1 and CDR2 from the germline V gene are LNHDA and SQIVND (reference sequence). CDR3 region: CASSSGGIYNEQFF. For the CDR3, the DNA is TGTGCCAGTAGTTCAGGGGGGATCTACAATGAGCAGTTCTTC.

The chain has TRBV7-2 and TRBJ2-7; TRBD2 matches at 9 bases. The ends lost 0 bases at V and 3 bases at J; junction bases unmatched: 3. The CDR3 length is 15 residues. The germline gives CDR1 SGHTA, CDR2 FQGNSA. The CDR3 sequence: CASSLAVAGDYEQYF. DNA of the CDR3: TGTGCCAGCAGCTTAGCGGTAGCGGGAGACTACGAGCAGTACTTC.

In this sample, this clone turned up a few times. The genes are TRBV3-1 (or the pseudogene TRBV3-2) and TRBJ2-7; TRBD2 is a possible D gene (5 bases). The V end lost 4 bases, the J end lost 2 bases, and 18 bases lay between the germline ends. Germline lookup yields CDR1 LGHDT and CDR2 YNNKEL (reference sequence). CDR3 length: 16 amino acids. The chain's CDR3 is CASSPRGEQSAYEQYF. Written as DNA, the CDR3 is TGTGCCAGCAGCCCCCGGGGAGAACAGTCTGCCTACGAGCAGTACTTC.

The chain couples TRBV19 to TRBJ2-2; unclear D gene. The length of the CDR3 is 15 residues. Trimming removed 3 bases at V and 1 base at J, with 9 bases between. The germline V gene has CDR1 LNHDA and CDR2 SQIVND (reference sequence). The CDR3 region is CASSMFGQNTGELFF. The CDR3 nucleotides are TGTGCCAGTAGTATGTTTGGGCAGAACACCGGGGAGCTGTTTTTT. Complete variable domain (other parts from reference TRBV19 and TRBJ2-2): DGGITQSPKYLFRKEGQNVTLSCEQNLNHDAMYWYRQDPGQGLRLIYYSQIVNDFQKGDIAEGYSVSREKKESFPLTVTSAQKNPTAFYLCASSMFGQNTGELFFGEGSRLTVL.

CDR3 bases: TGTGCCAGCAGTGGTGCAGGGAGGGCCGAGCAGTACTTC. This encodes CASSGAGRAEQYF. The V call is TRBV25-1, the J call TRBJ2-7; TRBD2 matches 7 bases. The J segment lost 6 bases and the V segment lost 4 bases, leaving 6 bases of the junction unmatched. The CDR3 totals 13 residues. The germline V gene encodes CDR1 MGHDK and CDR2 SYGVNS.

The rearrangement uses TRBV5-1 and TRBJ2-1, with a weak D call TRBD1 (5 bases). Germline V CDR1 and CDR2: SGHRS, YFSETQ. The CDR3 is 14 residues long. V lost 7 bases, J lost 9 bases, and 20 bases lay in between. The CDR3 bases are TGCGCCAGCCGGACGGATATCCAGGGCGGTGAGCAGTTCTTC. Encoded protein: CASRTDIQGGEQFF.

J is TRBJ1-5 and V is TRBV28; 9 bases line up with TRBD1. The CDR3 is 17 amino acids. Trimming at V came to 7 bases and at J to 0 bases, leaving 10 bases not matched to a gene. The germline V gene encodes CDR1 MDHEN and CDR2 SYDVKM. CDR3 DNA: TGTGCCAGCATCCCGACAGGGGGGATGAATAGCAATCAGCCCCAGCATTTT. It translates to CASIPTGGMNSNQPQHF.

With regard to this clone: The sample has other DNA sequences that encode this CDR3 too. CDR3 in amino acids: CSVEVGGNTEAFF. CDR3 bases: TGCAGCGTGGAGGTGGGGGGAAACACTGAAGCTTTCTTT. The rearrangement links TRBV29-1 to TRBJ1-1, with D perhaps matching TRBD1 (5 bases). The CDR3 is 13 residues long. V was shortened by 6 bases and J by 2 bases, with 13 bases between the two germline ends. The germline V gene has CDR1 SQVTM and CDR2 ANQGSEA.

The chain employs TRBV29-1 and TRBJ1-4; the match to TRBD1 covers 9 bases. Per germline, CDR1 SQVTM and CDR2 ANQGSEA. After removal of 3 bases from V and 6 bases from J, the junction contained 2 bases not matched to a gene. This CDR3 has 13 residues. This CDR3 is CSVEGTGHEKLFF. CDR3 DNA: TGCAGCGTTGAGGGGACAGGGCATGAAAAACTGTTTTTT.

This clone was recorded a few times. J is TRBJ1-3 and V is TRBV3-1 (or the pseudogene TRBV3-2), with a weak D call TRBD1 (5 bases). The ends were cut back, 4 bases at V and 3 bases at J, with 16 bases in the middle. This CDR3 comprises 16 residues. Per germline, CDR1 LGHDT and CDR2 YNNKEL (reference sequence). CDR3 bases: TGTGCCAGCAGCCCCATAGGCAGGGTAGATGGAAACACCATATATTTT. Translated, it gives CASSPIGRVDGNTIYF.

The rearrangement uses TRBV30 and TRBJ1-2; D call uncertain. CDR1 is GTSNPN, CDR2 SVGIG, per germline (reference sequence). With 0 bases removed from V and 2 bases from J, the gap between germline ends came to 10 bases. The CDR3 contains 14 residues. The CDR3 DNA is TGTGCCTGGAGTGTACTGAACGGGAACTATGGCTACACCTTC. Amino acid sequence: CAWSVLNGNYGYTF.

The chain couples TRBV4-1 to TRBJ2-1; TRBD2 aligns across 7 bases. This CDR3 spans 16 amino acids. After removal of 4 bases from V and 7 bases from J, the junction contained 13 bases not matched to a gene. Per the germline V gene, CDR1 is MGHRA and CDR2 is YSYEKL. CDR3 DNA sequence: TGCGCCAGCAGCCTACAGGTGGCGGGAGCGTTGAATGAGCAGTTCTTC. It is translated as CASSLQVAGALNEQFF.

The J gene is TRBJ1-1, the V gene TRBV5-1; D remains ambiguous. CDR1 and CDR2 from the germline V gene are SGHRS and YFSETQ. Trimming cost V 3 bases and J 6 bases, with 18 bases left between them. This CDR3 is built from 15 residues. CDR3 sequence (DNA): TGCGCCAGCAGCTCTACTCCGGGGTCCGGGGCTGAAGCTTTCTTT. This sequence encodes CASSSTPGSGAEAFF.